A single sample is the source of the 5 T cell receptor beta chains below, sequenced in a study of T cell changes during pregnancy in multiple sclerosis. Sequencing used immunoSEQ multiplex PCR; TCRdb keeps in-frame clones, though not all of them. The table shows 100,000 or so clones, with 90% to 95% occurring only once. The sequencing used peripheral blood, collected in the second trimester of pregnancy. These receptors originate from a female donor with multiple sclerosis, enrolled in a pregnancy study.

CDR3 in DNA: TGCGCCAGCAGCCTTAGCAGGGGGGACTACGAGCAGTACTTC. It codes for CASSLSRGDYEQYF. The chain uses TRBV5-1 and TRBJ2-7; D perhaps matches TRBD1 (7 bases). CDR3 size: 14 residues. V shed 4 bases and J shed 3 bases, with 14 bases lying between them. Germline V gene lookup returns CDR1 SGHRS and CDR2 YFSETQ.

The V call is TRBV4-1, the J call TRBJ2-4, with 7 positions matching TRBD2. Germline V gives CDR1 MGHRA, CDR2 YSYEKL. The CDR3 has 19 amino acids. V lost 0 bases, J lost 5 bases, and 16 bases stayed unmatched. The CDR3 region is CASSQDRGSGRMAENIQYF. The CDR3 bases are TGCGCCAGCAGCCAAGATAGAGGGTCCGGGAGGATGGCCGAAAACATTCAGTACTTC.

There are a few counts of this clone. J is TRBJ1-5 and V is TRBV18; no clear D. Per the germline V gene, CDR1 is KGHSH and CDR2 is LQKENI. This CDR3 spans 14 amino acids. Deletions cut 5 bases from V and 2 bases from J, with 10 bases between. This chain's CDR3 is CASSVSQGNQPQHF. The CDR3 DNA is TGTGCCAGCTCAGTCTCTCAGGGCAATCAGCCCCAGCATTTT. Full variable domain (remainder filled in from reference TRBV18 and TRBJ1-5): NAGVMQNPRHLVRRRGQEARLRCSPMKGHSHVYWYRQLPEEGLKFMVYLQKENIIDESGMPKERFSAEFPKEGPSILRIQQVVRGDSAAYFCASSVSQGNQPQHFGDGTRLSIL.

This sequence joins TRBV30 and TRBJ1-4, with D perhaps TRBD1 (6 bases). The CDR3 contains 15 residues. Germline-derived CDR1 and CDR2 are GTSNPN and SVGIG (reference sequence). V lost 0 bases and J lost 8, with 16 bases in between. CDR3 amino acids: CAWSVNTGMLEKLFF. In nucleotides, the CDR3 is TGTGCCTGGAGTGTTAATACAGGGATGCTCGAAAAACTGTTTTTT.

CDR3 residues: CASIGQGATEAFF. CDR3 bases: TGTGCCAGCATAGGACAGGGGGCCACTGAAGCTTTCTTT. The genes are TRBV2 and TRBJ1-1; 11 bases are shared with TRBD1. The J segment lost 4 bases and the V segment lost 7 bases, leaving 2 bases of the junction unmatched. The length of the CDR3 is 13 residues. CDR1 is SNHLY, CDR2 FYNNEI, per germline. The full variable domain, with the rest looked up from reference TRBV2 and TRBJ1-1, is EPEVTQTPSHQVTQMGQEVILRCVPISNHLYFYWYRQILGQKVEFLVSFYNNEISEKSEIFDDQFSVERPDGSNFTLKIRSTKLEDSAMYFCASIGQGATEAFFGQGTRLTVV.